A selection of T cell receptor beta chains follows, all from one sample in a study of T cells in localized non-small cell lung cancer. Only in-frame clones appear in the TCRdb table, and some are missing; sequencing was by immunoSEQ multiplex PCR. The sample lists 1,500 to 2,000 clones, approximately 30% occurring once. The sequences come from lung tumor tissue, collected before any cancer treatment. All receptors come from a male donor aged 60 or over with stage III squamous cell lung carcinoma. Each CDR3 is given with its conserved first and last residue. D genes are given only for firm matches. Where a row states a size, it is once, few, many or the class of an expanded clone; other rows omit it.

D: NA
J: TRBJ1-6
size: medium-sized
V: TRBV6-8
CDR3: CASSYNGQSSSYNSPLHF
DNA: TGTGCCAGCAGCTATAATGGACAGTCAAGCTCCTATAATTCACCCCTCCACTTT

D: TRBD1
J: TRBJ1-2
size: NA
V: TRBV14
CDR3: CASSQEVQGAIGYTF
DNA: TGTGCCAGCAGCCAAGAGGTCCAGGGGGCCATCGGCTACACCTTC

D: TRBD2
J: TRBJ2-3
size: few
V: TRBV6-8
CDR3: CASSGTSGGTDTQYF
DNA: TGTGCCAGCAGCGGGACTAGCGGGGGAACAGATACGCAGTATTTT

D: TRBD1
J: TRBJ1-1
size: NA
V: TRBV11-3
CDR3: CASRRTQGVRNTEAFF
DNA: TGTGCCAGCAGAAGAACTCAGGGGGTGAGGAACACTGAAGCTTTCTTT

D: NA
J: TRBJ1-5
size: NA
V: TRBV19
CDR3: CASRHPWGASNQPQHF
DNA: TGTGCCAGTAGACACCCCTGGGGGGCGAGCAATCAGCCCCAGCATTTT

D: TRBD1
J: TRBJ1-3
size: once
V: TRBV19
CDR3: CASADRAGNTIYF
DNA: TGTGCCAGCGCCGACAGGGCCGGAAACACCATATATTTT

D: NA
J: TRBJ1-2
size: few
V: TRBV6-8
CDR3: CASSLTTGTYGYTF
DNA: TGTGCCAGCAGTCTGACGACAGGCACCTATGGCTACACCTTC

D: NA
J: TRBJ1-1
size: NA
V: TRBV18
CDR3: CASSPHGGTEAFF
DNA: TGTGCCAGCTCACCTCATGGGGGGACTGAAGCTTTCTTT

D: NA
J: TRBJ1-1
size: few
V: TRBV10-3
CDR3: CAISEFAYTEAFF
DNA: TGTGCCATCAGTGAGTTCGCGTACACTGAAGCTTTCTTT

D: NA
J: TRBJ1-4
size: NA
V: TRBV29-1
CDR3: CSAYGGPNEKLFF
DNA: TGCAGCGCCTATGGGGGCCCGAATGAAAAACTGTTTTTT

D: NA
J: TRBJ1-5
size: NA
V: TRBV19
CDR3: CASSIGDTRNQPQHF
DNA: TGTGCCAGTAGTATTGGGGACACTCGCAATCAGCCCCAGCATTTT

D: TRBD1
J: TRBJ1-2
size: NA
V: TRBV19
CDR3: CASSMVTGGGYTF
DNA: TGTGCCAGTAGTATGGTGACAGGGGGCGGCTACACCTTC

D: NA
J: TRBJ1-1
size: NA
V: TRBV11-3
CDR3: CASSRSETRTEAFF
DNA: TGTGCCAGCAGCCGTTCTGAGACGAGAACTGAAGCTTTCTTT

D: NA
J: TRBJ1-3
size: NA
V: TRBV11-3
CDR3: CASSLVQLSGNTIYF
DNA: TGTGCCAGCAGCTTAGTACAGCTCTCTGGAAACACCATATATTTT

D: NA
J: TRBJ1-5
size: NA
V: TRBV9
CDR3: CASSEGDRSDNQPQHF
DNA: TGTGCCAGCAGCGAGGGGGACCGCAGTGACAATCAGCCCCAGCATTTT

D: NA
J: TRBJ1-2
size: NA
V: TRBV18
CDR3: CASSRKGASRGYGYTF
DNA: TGTGCCAGCTCGCGGAAAGGGGCCTCTAGGGGCTATGGCTACACCTTC

D: TRBD1
J: TRBJ1-2
size: few
V: TRBV19
CDR3: CASSVRQGADYGYTF
DNA: TGTGCCAGTAGTGTTAGACAGGGGGCTGACTATGGCTACACCTTC